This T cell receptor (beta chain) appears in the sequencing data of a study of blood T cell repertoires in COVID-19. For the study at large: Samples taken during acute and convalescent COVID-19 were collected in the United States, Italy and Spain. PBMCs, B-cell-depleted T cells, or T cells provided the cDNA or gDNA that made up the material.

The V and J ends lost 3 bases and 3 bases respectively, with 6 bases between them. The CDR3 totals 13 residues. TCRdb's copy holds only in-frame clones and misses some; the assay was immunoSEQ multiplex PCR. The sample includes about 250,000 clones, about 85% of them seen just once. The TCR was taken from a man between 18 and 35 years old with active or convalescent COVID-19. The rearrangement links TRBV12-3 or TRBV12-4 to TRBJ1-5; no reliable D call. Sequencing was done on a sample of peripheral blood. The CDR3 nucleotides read TGTGCCAGCAGTTTCCAGGACAATCAGCCCCAGCATTTT. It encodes CASSFQDNQPQHF.